These 18 T cell receptor beta chains were sequenced from one sample in a study of tissue T cells after allogeneic stem cell transplantation. Some clones are missing from TCRdb's copy, which holds only in-frame ones; the method was immunoSEQ multiplex PCR. The data hold roughly 50,000 clones, with nearly 75% observed a single time. Specimen: sorted cells pooled from one or two spleens. The source of these receptors is a pool of C57BL/6 mice in good health.

Worth noting for this clone: Here the gene names and germline are mouse. The read halts 1 residue ahead of the CDR3 end, with the missing end drawn from the germline J gene. This chain uses TRBV12-1 with TRBJ2-7; 12 positions match TRBD2. CDR1 and CDR2 from the germline V gene are SGHSN and HYEKVE. V shed 4 bases, J shed 0 bases, and the junction held 3 bases outside the gene matches. CDR3 length: 15 residues. The sequenced CDR3 bases are TGTGCCAGCTCCCGGGGACTGGGGGGCTCCTATGAACAGTAC. Translating it yields CASSRGLGGSYEQY. The full CDR3 sequence reads CASSRGLGGSYEQYF. The whole variable domain, remainder taken from reference TRBV12-1 and TRBJ2-7, is DSGVVQSPRHIIKEKGGRSVLTCIPISGHSNVVWYQQTLGKELKFLIQHYEKVERDKGFLPSRFSVQQFDDYHSEMNMSALELEDSAMYFCASSRGLGGSYEQYFGPGTRLTVL.

Points on this clone: Each gene name is a mouse one. Read data end 1 residue before the CDR3 end; the end is taken from the germline J gene. The rearrangement uses TRBV5 and TRBJ1-4; TRBD1 might be the D (5 bases). The CDR3 is 15 residues long. V gave up 4 bases and J gave up 0 bases, with 9 bases separating them. Looked up from germline, CDR1 is LGHNA and CDR2 is YNLKQL (reference sequence). CDR3 residues: CASSPYRISNERLFF. CDR3 DNA (partial): TGTGCCAGCAGCCCCTACAGGATTTCCAACGAAAGATTATTT.

For this clone: Gene names are mouse gene names. The CDR3 extends 1 residue past the end of the read, so its final part is completed from the germline J gene. The chain uses TRBV3 and TRBJ2-7; 7 bases match TRBD2. The CDR3 has 12 amino acids. J was trimmed by 7 bases and V by 3 bases; bases with no gene match: 3. From germline, CDR1 is SNHLY and CDR2 FYNGKV (reference sequence). The CDR3: CASSLTGSEQYF. Partial CDR3 DNA: TGTGCCAGCAGCTTGACTGGGAGCGAACAGTAC.

About this clone: Each gene name is a mouse one. The DNA ends 1 residue before the CDR3 does, and the rest of the CDR3 is filled in from the germline J gene. This rearrangement joins TRBV3 to TRBJ2-3; D ambiguous. There are 14 residues in the CDR3. Germline V gene lookup returns CDR1 SNHLY and CDR2 FYNGKV (reference sequence). The ends were cut back, 3 bases at V and 0 bases at J, with 7 bases in the middle. The CDR3 reads CASSLGISAETLYF. The sequenced part of the CDR3 DNA is TGTGCCAGCAGCTTGGGGATTAGTGCAGAAACGCTGTAT. Full variable domain (outside the CDR3, taken from reference TRBV3 and TRBJ2-3): GPKVLQIPSHQIIDMGQMVTLNCDPVSNHLYFYWYKQILGQQMEFLVNFYNGKVMEKSKLFKDQFSVERPDGSYFTLKIQPTALEDSAVYFCASSLGISAETLYFGSGTRLTVL.

Of note for this clone: The gene names given are mouse names. With the read ending 1 residue before the CDR3 end, the germline J gene is used to fill in that end. The chain is built from TRBV29 and TRBJ1-1; weak D call: TRBD1 (6 bases). The CDR3 extends over 14 amino acids. V dropped 4 bases and J dropped 0 bases, with 9 bases sitting between them. CDR1 and CDR2 from the germline V gene are MSHET and SYDVDS. The CDR3 bases that were read are TGTGCTAGCAGTTCCGGGACAACAAACACAGAAGTCTTC. The encoded protein is CASSSGTTNTEVF. Given in full, the CDR3 is CASSSGTTNTEVFF.

This clone showed up just a few times. Gene labels here are mouse ones. The read finishes 1 residue shy of the CDR3 end, and the germline J gene is used to complete it. V usage is TRBV15 and J usage is TRBJ1-2; 7 nucleotides match TRBD1. Germline V gives CDR1 SGHND, CDR2 FRSKSL. The CDR3 loop spans 14 amino acids. The J segment lost 2 bases and the V segment lost 3 bases, leaving 3 bases of the junction unmatched. The chain's CDR3 is CASSFTGVNSDYTF. Incomplete CDR3 DNA: TGTGCCAGCAGTTTCACAGGGGTGAACTCCGACTACACC.

This clone was detected a few times. The germline and genes are mouse ones. Sequencing ends 1 residue short of the CDR3 end; the germline J gene provides the rest. The chain carries TRBV31 and TRBJ2-5, with D perhaps assigned TRBD1 or TRBD2 (5 bases each). Germline-derived CDR1 and CDR2 are GKSSPN and SITVG. The CDR3 has 13 amino acids. The ends were cut back, 0 bases at V and 1 base at J, with 5 bases in the middle. Partial CDR3 DNA: TGTGCCTGGAGTCTGGGGGACCAAGACACCCAGTAC. This encodes CAWSLGDQDTQY. From start to end, the CDR3 is CAWSLGDQDTQYF.

Concerning this clone itself: Gene labels here are mouse ones. The read terminates 1 residue before the CDR3 end, so the remaining end is supplied by the germline J gene. The chain couples TRBV13-2 to TRBJ1-6; the D is unclear. TRBJ1-6 is assigned to the ORF class and has an uncertain function. The CDR3 covers 13 residues. Per the germline V gene, CDR1 is NNHNN and CDR2 is SYGAGS (reference sequence). V was shortened by 0 bases and J by 9 bases, with 7 bases between the two germline ends. The sequenced part of the CDR3 DNA is TGTGCCAGCGGTGATGCGCGGGGTTCGCCCCTCTAC. Amino acid sequence: CASGDARGSPLY. The CDR3 as a whole reads CASGDARGSPLYF.

Comment on this clone: Each gene name is a mouse one. Read coverage stops 1 residue before the CDR3 terminus; the germline J gene supplies the remainder. The V call is TRBV4, the J call TRBJ1-2; D call uncertain. The CDR3 extends over 14 amino acids. Germline-derived CDR1 and CDR2 are LGHDT and YNNKQL (reference sequence). Trimming shortened V by 5 bases and J by 0 bases, and 10 bases separated the two germline ends. CDR3 amino acids: CASSPGRSNSDYTF. The covered CDR3 bases are TGTGCCAGCAGCCCCGGGCGTTCAAACTCCGACTACACC.

About this clone itself: Gene names are the mouse ones. The read ends 1 residue before the CDR3 terminus; that terminus is restored from the germline J gene. V usage is TRBV19 and J usage is TRBJ2-1; 8 nucleotides agree with TRBD1. The CDR3 sequence is 14 residues long. Losses at the gene ends were 0 bases for V and 5 bases for J; bases not matched to a gene: 1. The germline V gene encodes CDR1 FNHDT and CDR2 SITEND (reference sequence). The part of the CDR3 DNA that was read is TGTGCCAGCAGTATAGGGACAGGGAATGCTGAGCAGTTC. Residues: CASSIGTGNAEQF. The whole CDR3 reads CASSIGTGNAEQFF.

Details on this clone: The genes and germline here are from mouse. CDR3 loop: CASSSDWGARGEQYF. CDR3 DNA (partial): TGTGCCAGCAGTTCGGACTGGGGGGCGCGGGGGGAACAGTAC. The chain employs TRBV14 and TRBJ2-7, with 11 bases that match TRBD2. The read ends 1 residue shy of where the CDR3 ends; the end is completed using the germline J gene. Looked up from germline, CDR1 is SGHDT and CDR2 is FRDEAV. The CDR3 sequence is 15 residues long. Trimming removed 3 bases from V and 7 bases from J; junction bases left unmatched: 9. Variable domain in full (rest from reference TRBV14 and TRBJ2-7): EAGVTQSPRYAVLQEGQAVSFWCDPISGHDTLYWYQQPRDQGPQLLVYFRDEAVIDNSQLPSDRFSAVRPKGTNSTLKIQSAKQGDTATYLCASSSDWGARGEQYFGPGTRLTVL.

A remark on this clone: The listed genes are named as in mouse. The CDR3 end is not reached by the read, which stops 1 residue before it; the germline J gene fills it in. The rearrangement links TRBV15 to TRBJ1-1, with 9 nucleotides matching TRBD1. The CDR3 sequence is 14 residues long. J was trimmed by 3 bases and V by 4 bases; bases with no gene match: 3. Germline values: CDR1 SGHND, CDR2 FRSKSL. The sequenced part of the CDR3 DNA is TGTGCCAGCAGTTGGGGACAGGGTTACACAGAAGTCTTC. Amino acid sequence: CASSWGQGYTEVF. The entire CDR3 is CASSWGQGYTEVFF.

Points on this clone: Genes and germline come from the mouse. The read comes to an end 1 residue before the CDR3 does, leaving the germline J gene to fill in the end. The chain couples TRBV13-2 to TRBJ1-1; TRBD1 is a possible D gene (5 bases). CDR1 and CDR2 (germline): NNHNN, SYGAGS (reference sequence). The CDR3 runs to 14 residues. Trimming removed 1 base from V and 0 bases from J, with 7 bases in between. The sequenced CDR3 bases are TGTGCCAGCGGTGATCGACAGCCAAACACAGAAGTCTTC. Its translation is CASGDRQPNTEVF. The CDR3 as a whole reads CASGDRQPNTEVFF.

In its sample, this clone was seen a few times. All gene names here are mouse names. From the germline J gene comes the end of the CDR3, since the read stops 1 residue before it. The V and J genes are TRBV17 and TRBJ1-5; 8 bases align to TRBD1. The V and J ends lost 5 bases and 5 bases, in that order; junction bases with no gene match: 5. CDR3 size: 14 residues. The germline V gene has CDR1 MNHDT and CDR2 YYDKIL. The CDR3 DNA, read in part, is TGTGCTAGCAGTGAGACAGGGGACCACCAGGCTCCGCTT. Its translation: CASSETGDHQAPL. The full-length CDR3 reads as CASSETGDHQAPLF.

To note about this clone: Each gene name is a mouse one. The CDR3 goes on 1 residue after the read ends, and that part is filled in from the germline J gene. The chain employs TRBV19 and TRBJ2-4, with D hard to call. The CDR3 covers 12 residues. V dropped 7 bases and J dropped 4 bases, with 10 bases sitting between them. CDR1 is FNHDT and CDR2 is SITEND in the germline V gene (reference sequence). The part of the CDR3 DNA that was read is TGTGCCAGCTCGGACCCGGAAAACACCTTGTAC. This translates into CASSDPENTLY. The CDR3 in its entirety is CASSDPENTLYF.

About this clone: Mouse names are used for the genes. The read is 1 residue too short to cover the CDR3 end, so that end is filled in from the germline J gene. The gene calls are TRBV13-1 and TRBJ1-2; TRBD1 matches 7 bases. The CDR3 is 15 amino acids. Germline values: CDR1 NSHNY, CDR2 SYGAGN. V lost 1 base and J lost 3; bases outside the gene matches: 6. The CDR3 loop reads CASSDHRGRDSDYTF. The covered CDR3 bases are TGTGCCAGCAGTGATCACAGGGGAAGGGACTCCGACTACACC.

Details on this clone: Mouse gene names and germline throughout. The observed sequence ends 1 residue before the CDR3 terminus, with the missing tail filled in from the germline J gene. This chain connects TRBV29 to TRBJ1-1, with TRBD1 as a possible D gene (5 bases). Germline CDR1 MSHET, CDR2 SYDVDS. Trimming shortened V by 4 bases and J by 3 bases, and 9 bases separated the two germline ends. This CDR3 is 13 amino acids long. CDR3 amino acids: CASSSGGDTEVFF. Incomplete CDR3 DNA: TGTGCTAGCAGTTCGGGGGGAGACACAGAAGTCTTC.

A note on this clone: Mouse germline and gene names are used. The missing CDR3 end, 1 residue past where the read stops, is filled in from the germline J gene. The genes are TRBV31 and TRBJ2-3, with 8 bases lining up with TRBD2. The CDR3 contains 14 residues. Germline trimming cut 2 bases from V and 0 bases from J; bases unmatched to any gene: 1. Per germline, CDR1 GKSSPN and CDR2 SITVG. The CDR3 region is CAWSYWGSAETLYF. The covered CDR3 bases are TGTGCCTGGAGTTACTGGGGGAGTGCAGAAACGCTGTAT.